Presented here are 20 T cell receptor beta chains from one specimen sequenced in a study of T cell responses to AZD1222 COVID-19 vaccine. Sequencing was performed with immunoSEQ multiplex PCR; in TCRdb, only in-frame clones are kept and a portion is missing. The table shows under 150,000 clones, with 85% to 95% occurring only once. Material: peripheral blood, obtained 28 days after the second AZD1222 dose. The receptors here all came from an adult who received the AZD1222 COVID-19 vaccine.

The genes are TRBV19 and TRBJ2-1; 7 bases are a match to TRBD2. J was trimmed by 3 bases and V by 0 bases; bases with no gene match: 8. This CDR3 has 17 amino acids. Per the germline V gene, CDR1 is LNHDA and CDR2 is SQIVND (reference sequence). The CDR3 DNA follows: TGTGCCAGTAGTATAGATCCCCTAGCGGCAGTCTACAATGAGCAGTTCTTC. This sequence encodes CASSIDPLAAVYNEQFF.

The CDR3 nucleotides read TGCGCCAGCAGCCAAACAACTAACTATGGCTACACCTTC. This codes for CASSQTTNYGYTF. The rearrangement uses TRBV4-1 and TRBJ1-2; D unclear. CDR1 and CDR2 (germline): MGHRA, YSYEKL. This CDR3 has 13 residues. V shed 2 bases and J shed 0 bases, with 4 bases lying between them.

This sequence joins TRBV24-1 and TRBJ1-5; tentatively, D is TRBD1 (5 bases). Germline loops: CDR1 KGHDR, CDR2 SFDVKD. V lost 10 bases to trimming and J lost 3 bases, with 12 bases between them. This CDR3 is built from 13 residues. CDR3 coding DNA: TGTGCCACAGGGGTCAGGGACAATCAGCCCCAGCATTTT. Protein product: CATGVRDNQPQHF.

CDR3 in DNA: TGTGCCAGCAGCTCCGCCGAGAGGGGCACCGGGGAGCTGTTTTTT. Protein product: CASSSAERGTGELFF. This chain connects TRBV5-8 to TRBJ2-2; D is possibly TRBD1 or TRBD2 (5 bases each). The V gene's germline CDR1 is SGHTS and CDR2 YDEGEE. The CDR3 is 15 residues long. V was shortened by 3 bases and J by 4 bases, with 13 bases between the two germline ends.

This chain links TRBV2 with TRBJ2-6, with a tentative D call TRBD1 (5 bases). The germline gives CDR1 SNHLY, CDR2 FYNNEI. The CDR3 totals 16 residues. The germline V and J ends were trimmed by 5 bases and 0 bases, with 11 bases remaining between them. The chain's CDR3 is CASSLTVLSGANVLTF. The CDR3 nucleotides read TGTGCCAGCAGTCTGACAGTGCTCTCTGGGGCCAACGTCCTGACTTTC.

V is TRBV19 and J is TRBJ1-1; TRBD1 matches 8 bases. The CDR3 length is 13 residues. J gave up 3 bases and V 4 bases, and 1 base lay outside the gene matches. From germline, CDR1 is LNHDA and CDR2 SQIVND (reference sequence). CDR3 in DNA: TGTGCCAGTAGTACGACAGGGGACACTGAAGCTTTCTTT. Translating gives CASSTTGDTEAFF.

The rearrangement uses TRBV6-5 and TRBJ1-4, with 9 nucleotides matching TRBD1. Germline CDR1 and CDR2: MNHEY and SVGAGI. V lost 6 bases to trimming and J lost 7 bases; unmatched junction nucleotides: 9. This CDR3 is built from 15 residues. In nucleotides, the CDR3 is TGTGCCAGCAGCTACGAGGGGACAGGGATTGAAAAACTGTTTTTT. Its translation: CASSYEGTGIEKLFF.

CDR3 protein: CASSAFPLGENKDTEAFF. The CDR3, as DNA: TGTGCCAGCAGCGCATTTCCCCTGGGGGAGAACAAGGACACTGAAGCTTTCTTT. The chain carries TRBV7-6 and TRBJ1-1; the D gene is possibly TRBD1 (5 bases). Between the trimmed V and J ends, which lost 5 bases and 3 bases, there was a span of 25 bases. Germline lookup yields CDR1 SGHVS and CDR2 FNYEAQ. The CDR3 has 18 residues.

The chain is built from TRBV28 and TRBJ2-1, with 8 bases aligning to TRBD1. The CDR3 contains 15 residues. J lost 6 bases, V lost 5 bases, and 9 bases had no gene match. The germline V gene encodes CDR1 MDHEN and CDR2 SYDVKM. CDR3 nucleotides: TGTGCCAGCAGTCTCCCCCGGACAGGGCTCAATGAGCAGTTCTTC. Protein product: CASSLPRTGLNEQFF.

The chain is built from TRBV28 and TRBJ1-1; maybe TRBD1 (5 bases). The length of the CDR3 is 12 residues. Per germline, CDR1 MDHEN and CDR2 SYDVKM. Trimming removed 6 bases from V and 5 bases from J, with 10 bases in between. Written as DNA, the CDR3 is TGTGCCAGCAGCTTCCGACAGACTGAAGCTTTCTTT. As protein: CASSFRQTEAFF.

The rearrangement joins TRBV9 to TRBJ2-5; D uncertain. The CDR3 is 14 residues long. The germline CDR1 and CDR2 sequences are SGDLS and YYNGEE. V was cut by 3 bases and J by 0 bases, with 9 bases left in between. The CDR3 is CASSARPDQETQYF. In nucleotides, the CDR3 is TGTGCCAGCAGCGCTAGACCCGACCAAGAGACCCAGTACTTC.

The genes are TRBV7-9 and TRBJ1-1; 10 bases are shared with TRBD1. V was clipped by 3 bases and J by 5 bases; unmatched bases: 12. CDR1 SEHNR and CDR2 FQNEAQ come from the germline V gene (reference sequence). The CDR3 sequence is 17 residues long. The CDR3 DNA reads TGTGCCAGCAGCTTCTTCCAGACAGGGGGCCGGGGGACTGAAGCTTTCTTT. This translates into CASSFFQTGGRGTEAFF.

The V gene is TRBV6-5, the J gene TRBJ1-1, with D perhaps matching TRBD1 (5 bases). The CDR3 is 13 residues long. Germline V gene data show CDR1 as MNHEY and CDR2 as SVGAGI. Trimming pared 9 bases from V and 2 bases from J, leaving 13 bases between. The DNA of the CDR3 is TGTGCCAGTTCCCGGGGGTCAAACACTGAAGCTTTCTTT. Protein product: CASSRGSNTEAFF.

This clone was detected only once. The J gene is TRBJ1-1, the V gene TRBV19, with TRBD1 as a possible D gene (6 bases). The V and J ends lost 7 bases and 2 bases respectively, with 17 bases between them. The CDR3 length is 15 residues. The germline V gene encodes CDR1 LNHDA and CDR2 SQIVND (reference sequence). The CDR3 DNA sequence: TGTGCCAGTACCCAAAATGGGGGCTCAAACACTGAAGCTTTCTTT. Protein product: CASTQNGGSNTEAFF.

This chain links TRBV19 with TRBJ2-2; D call uncertain. There are 17 residues in the CDR3. V was shortened by 6 bases and J by 3 bases, with 20 bases between the two germline ends. CDR1 is LNHDA and CDR2 is SQIVND in the germline V gene (reference sequence). Here the CDR3 reads CASSPVVLTADTGELFF. As DNA, the CDR3 is TGTGCCAGTAGCCCGGTTGTGTTGACTGCTGACACCGGGGAGCTGTTTTTT.

CDR3 in DNA: TGCGCCAGCAGCTTGGAGGCGAGTGCGGTGAATTCACCCCTCCACTTT. Residues: CASSLEASAVNSPLHF. The chain is built from TRBV5-1 and TRBJ1-6; D is ambiguous. Germline V CDR1 and CDR2: SGHRS, YFSETQ. The V end was cut by 0 bases, the J end by 7 bases, with 14 bases between. The length of the CDR3 is 16 residues.

The chain recombines TRBV2 with TRBJ1-2; a possible D gene is TRBD1 (6 bases). In germline, CDR1 is SNHLY, CDR2 FYNNEI. Trimming pared 5 bases from V and 3 bases from J, leaving 13 bases between. The CDR3 consists of 14 residues. CDR3 residues: CASSRAEGDYGYTF. CDR3 sequence (DNA): TGTGCCAGCAGTCGGGCCGAGGGGGACTATGGCTACACCTTC.

The genes are TRBV19 and TRBJ1-5; D not certain. The CDR3 runs to 15 residues. Germline V gene lookup returns CDR1 LNHDA and CDR2 SQIVND (reference sequence). Between the trimmed V and J ends, which lost 7 bases and 0 bases, there was a span of 13 bases. The chain's CDR3 is CASTPGSYSNQPQHF. For the CDR3, the DNA is TGTGCCAGTACCCCTGGAAGTTATAGCAATCAGCCCCAGCATTTT.

The genes are TRBV4-2 and TRBJ2-1; TRBD1 agrees at 8 bases. The CDR3 spans 15 residues. CDR1 is LGHNA and CDR2 is YNFKEQ in the germline V gene. With V trimmed by 0 bases and J by 7 bases, 5 bases remained unmatched. The CDR3 reads CASSQDTGGRNEQFF. The CDR3 DNA follows: TGTGCCAGCAGCCAAGATACAGGGGGGAGGAATGAGCAGTTCTTC.

The CDR3 region has the DNA TGTGCCAGCAGTTACGTCCCCGCTAGCACAGATACGCAGTATTTT. This gives the protein CASSYVPASTDTQYF. J is TRBJ2-3 and V is TRBV6-6, with D uncertain. V dropped 2 bases and J dropped 0 bases, with 9 bases sitting between them. CDR1 and CDR2 from the germline V gene are MNHNY and SVGAGI (reference sequence). This CDR3 is built from 15 residues.